The clone carrying this T cell receptor beta chain was seen a handful of times. Antigen specificity is unknown. The source of the sample is a study of T cell repertoires in cytomegalovirus infection. Study as a whole: CMV infection and matching HLA type were both indicated by public TCR beta signatures.

Losses at the gene ends were 4 bases for V and 5 bases for J; bases not matched to a gene: 15. There are 18 residues in the CDR3. CDR1 is MDHEN and CDR2 is SYDVKM in the germline V gene. One entry per CDR3 protein, called by TCRdb with MiXCR from the reads. The profile shows about 320,000 distinct CDR3 sequences, roughly 9.5% of them singletons. Study outcomes and limitations: Ex vivo, HLA-C-restricted CMV-specific TCR beta clonotypes prevailed over the rest of the response. Summed frequency of shared TCR beta families picked out CMV carriers who also had the relevant HLA.

The receptor's source is a human donor in good health (CMV status not recorded). Some clones in this sample may be carry-over from other donors' samples. V and J are TRBV28 and TRBJ2-2; 8 bases are a match to TRBD2. Sequences were obtained from PBMCs. CDR3 sequence reads: CASSSPRGGSGRTGELFF. The CDR3 DNA sequence: TGTGCCAGCAGTTCCCCCAGGGGTGGAAGCGGGAGAACCGGGGAGCTGTTTTTT.